These T cell receptor beta chains were read from a single sample in a study of blood T cell repertoires in COVID-19. Clones were read by immunoSEQ multiplex PCR, and TCRdb kept only the in-frame ones, dropping some. The sample has about 160,000 clones; around four fifths are singletons. The sequencing input was peripheral blood. Receptors originate from an older man with acute or convalescent COVID-19. Each CDR3 is given with its conserved first and last residue. D genes are given only for firm matches. Clone size is shown for a subset of rows, as once, few, many or a class of expanded clone.

D: NA; length: 14; J: TRBJ2-2; size: NA; V: TRBV4-1; CDR3: CASSPRIAAGELFF; DNA: TGCGCCAGCAGCCCACGAATTGCGGCCGGGGAGCTGTTTTTT
D: NA; length: 13; J: TRBJ1-1; size: NA; V: TRBV28; CDR3: CAVQDGVNTEAFF; DNA: TGTGCCGTGCAGGACGGGGTGAACACTGAAGCTTTCTTT
D: NA; length: 12; J: TRBJ2-7; size: NA; V: TRBV7-9; CDR3: CASSPGGYEQYF; DNA: TGTGCCAGCAGCCCCGGGGGCTACGAGCAGTACTTC
D: TRBD1; length: 13; J: TRBJ1-2; size: NA; V: TRBV19; CDR3: CATLGQNNYGYTF; DNA: TGTGCCACCCTGGGACAGAATAACTATGGCTACACCTTC
D: TRBD1; length: 16; J: TRBJ1-4; size: NA; V: TRBV9; CDR3: CASSPGQPWGGEKLFF; DNA: TGTGCCAGCAGCCCGGGACAGCCCTGGGGTGGTGAAAAACTGTTTTTT
D: TRBD1; length: 15; J: TRBJ2-7; size: many; V: TRBV7-8; CDR3: CASSSPGQAAYEQYF; DNA: TGTGCCAGCAGCAGTCCGGGACAGGCTGCCTACGAGCAGTACTTC
D: NA; length: 14; J: TRBJ1-2; size: NA; V: TRBV18; CDR3: CASSQRQDGYGYTF; DNA: TGTGCCAGCTCACAAAGACAGGACGGCTATGGCTACACCTTC
D: NA; length: 17; J: TRBJ2-1; size: NA; V: TRBV5-1; CDR3: CASSLAIATRSLNEQFF; DNA: TGCGCCAGCAGCTTGGCCATAGCTACCCGATCGCTAAATGAGCAGTTCTTC
D: TRBD1; length: 15; J: TRBJ1-1; size: NA; V: TRBV2; CDR3: CASSGQGRVGTEAFF; DNA: TGTGCCAGTTCGGGACAGGGGAGGGTGGGCACTGAAGCTTTCTTT
D: TRBD1; length: 14; J: TRBJ1-5; size: NA; V: TRBV2; CDR3: CASSLGQGVQPQHF; DNA: TGTGCCAGCAGCTTGGGACAGGGGGTGCAGCCCCAGCATTTT
D: NA; length: 15; J: TRBJ1-4; size: NA; V: TRBV14; CDR3: CASSRRNSLGEKLFF; DNA: TGTGCCAGCAGCCGCCGAAACTCCCTGGGCGAAAAACTGTTTTTT
D: TRBD2; length: 19; J: TRBJ2-5; size: NA; V: TRBV15; CDR3: CATSRDIWTSGSSIETQYF; DNA: TGTGCCACCAGCAGAGATATTTGGACTAGCGGGAGTTCCATAGAGACCCAGTACTTC
D: TRBD1; length: 16; J: TRBJ1-1; size: NA; V: TRBV20-1; CDR3: CSASVAGQGMGTEAFF; DNA: TGCAGTGCTAGTGTCGCTGGACAGGGGATGGGCACTGAAGCTTTCTTT
D: TRBD1; length: 15; J: TRBJ1-5; size: NA; V: TRBV24-1; CDR3: CATSDSRTGYQPQHF; DNA: TGTGCCACCAGTGACTCAAGGACAGGCTATCAGCCCCAGCATTTT
D: TRBD2; length: 18; J: TRBJ2-5; size: NA; V: TRBV5-1; CDR3: CASSLAHSGGGVQETQYF; DNA: TGCGCCAGCAGCTTGGCCCATTCGGGAGGGGGGGTCCAAGAGACCCAGTACTTC
D: TRBD1; length: 14; J: TRBJ1-1; size: NA; V: TRBV5-1; CDR3: CASSFGQGRSWAFF; DNA: TGCGCCAGCAGCTTCGGACAGGGTCGAAGTTGGGCTTTCTTT
D: TRBD1; length: 15; J: TRBJ2-7; size: NA; V: TRBV5-1; CDR3: CASSLGDRVTREQYF; DNA: TGCGCCAGCAGCTTGGGGGACAGGGTTACGAGGGAGCAGTACTTC
D: TRBD1; length: 12; J: TRBJ2-1; size: NA; V: TRBV5-1; CDR3: CASSFDRGEQFF; DNA: TGCGCCAGCAGCTTCGACAGGGGTGAGCAGTTCTTC
D: TRBD2; length: 17; J: TRBJ2-5; size: NA; V: TRBV6-1; CDR3: CASSEWGGSRAQETQYF; DNA: TGTGCCAGCAGTGAATGGGGGGGTTCGCGGGCACAAGAGACCCAGTACTTC
D: NA; length: 16; J: TRBJ2-7; size: NA; V: TRBV28; CDR3: CASSPGRGRESYEQYF; DNA: TGTGCCAGCAGTCCCGGCCGCGGTCGGGAGTCCTACGAGCAGTACTTC
D: TRBD1; length: 13; J: TRBJ2-1; size: NA; V: TRBV28; CDR3: CASMAGGYDEQFF; DNA: TGTGCCAGCATGGCAGGGGGATACGATGAGCAGTTCTTC
D: NA; length: 15; J: TRBJ1-2; size: few; V: TRBV3-1/TRBV3-2; CDR3: CASSQSHNYNYGYTF; DNA: TGTGCCAGCAGTCAGTCCCATAACTATAACTATGGCTACACCTTC
D: TRBD1; length: 16; J: TRBJ2-7; size: NA; V: TRBV28; CDR3: CASSHGGGQGLYEQYF; DNA: TGTGCCAGCAGTCACGGCGGGGGACAGGGACTCTACGAGCAGTACTTC
D: TRBD1; length: 13; J: TRBJ2-7; size: NA; V: TRBV28; CDR3: CASRPGQGYAQYF; DNA: TGTGCCAGCAGACCGGGACAGGGATACGCGCAGTACTTC
D: NA; length: 13; J: TRBJ1-5; size: NA; V: TRBV5-1; CDR3: CASSPDSQGPQHF; DNA: TGCGCCAGCAGCCCGGACAGTCAGGGGCCCCAGCATTTT
D: NA; length: 11; J: TRBJ2-7; size: NA; V: TRBV19; CDR3: CASSSGNEQYF; DNA: TGTGCCAGTAGTTCCGGGAACGAGCAGTACTTC
D: NA; length: 12; J: TRBJ1-1; size: NA; V: TRBV6-2/TRBV6-3; CDR3: CASSRSTAEAFF; DNA: TGTGCCAGCAGTCGATCGACAGCTGAAGCTTTCTTT
D: TRBD2; length: 14; J: TRBJ2-1; size: NA; V: TRBV10-1; CDR3: CASSPSGITDEQFF; DNA: TGCGCCAGCAGTCCTAGCGGGATAACGGATGAGCAGTTCTTC
D: NA; length: 12; J: TRBJ1-5; size: NA; V: TRBV20-1; CDR3: CSASLSYQPQHF; DNA: TGCAGTGCTAGTCTTAGTTACCAGCCCCAGCATTTT
D: TRBD1; length: 15; J: TRBJ1-6; size: NA; V: TRBV18; CDR3: CASSPRQGQSSPLHF; DNA: TGTGCCAGCTCACCGAGACAGGGGCAGAGTTCACCCCTCCACTTT